The source of this T cell receptor (beta chain) is a study of cytomegalovirus exposure and HLA in healthy donors. Broader study findings: Reportedly, fewer N-insertions than the roughly 700-donor mean appeared in an Asian-associated ancestry cluster in a later analysis. When analyzed later, a missense DCLRE1C variant was found to be linked to TCR beta V- and J-gene trimming.

Comments on this clone: The target antigen is unknown.

J lost 3 bases, V lost 4 bases, and 1 base had no gene match. The CDR3 contains 12 residues. The germline V gene has CDR1 SQVTM and CDR2 ANQGSEA. It was with 60 Vbeta and 13 Jbeta primers that the PCR ran. Data came from immunoSEQ multiplex PCR; TCRdb stores just in-frame clones and leaves some out. This table has over 65,000 clones, 70% to 85% appearing once. This TCR derives from a woman in her 40s in good health and CMV-seronegative. The J gene is TRBJ1-1, the V gene TRBV29-1; 8 bases agree with TRBD1. The sequenced sample consisted of PBMCs. The CDR3 nucleotides are TGCAGCGTTGGGGGACAGGACACTGAAGCTTTCTTT. Protein: CSVGGQDTEAFF.